The T cell receptor (beta chain) under discussion was sequenced for a study of T-cell reconstitution after alpha-beta-depleted transplantation in children. The CDR3 consists of 16 residues. The ends were cut back, 4 bases at V and 0 bases at J, with 16 bases in the middle. Germline assignment: CDR1 LGHNA and CDR2 YSLEER. Details on this clonotype: Its antigen remains unknown.

Study-level results: Reportedly, alpha-beta T cells present about two months post-transplant originated from several hundred expanded clones of graft origin. Newly made T cells mostly supplied T-cell counts and diversity one year after transplant.

Preparation of the TCRbeta library involved a method that used unique molecular identifiers. TCRdb ran MiXCR on the PCR reads and lists one entry per CDR3 protein. The sample holds 300,000 to 400,000 distinct CDR3 sequences, around 16% seen once. The sequencing used PBMCs, mostly from graft donor cells, collected 360 days after TCRalphabeta/CD19-depleted stem cell transplant. The TCR comes from a male patient between 2 and 10 years old who had a stem cell transplant for acute lymphoblastic leukemia, so the T cells may come from the graft donor. This chain joins TRBV4-3 and TRBJ2-7; TRBD1 or TRBD2 may be the D gene (5 bases each). As DNA, the CDR3 is TGCGCCAGCAGCCTGACATACCCGGGGCGCTCCTACGAGCAGTACTTC. Protein sequence: CASSLTYPGRSYEQYF.